Described below is a single T cell receptor (beta chain) sequence and its context. What it binds is not known. This sample is part of a study of human T cells and chemical hapten exposure. In the study overall: Researchers reported sensitizing a roughly 2 cm by roughly 2 cm upper inner arm skin site with 2% DPC. DPC 0.01% went on the upper back by patch test, with reading at 6 days. Study findings and constraints: TCRs exceeding 1 in 1000 frequency stayed unchanged with DPC sensitization.

In TCRdb, the RACE reads were re-called with MiXCR into one record per CDR3 protein. Here the sample spans roughly 380,000 distinct CDR3 sequences, 5.1% being singletons. This sample's time point: pre-sensitization, week 0. Treatment defined: therapeutic diphenylcyclopropenone sensitization with weekly scalp DPC. Blood draws came before every patch-test application. This sequence was found in a woman in her forties or fifties with alopecia areata. Some clones in this sample may be carry-over from other donors' samples. Sample: whole blood, taken in connection with sensitization to the hapten diphenylcyclopropenone (DPC).

This CDR3 reads CASSQLRGLNYGYTF. The CDR3 nucleotides are TGTGCCAGCAGTCAGCTCAGGGGGCTTAACTATGGCTACACCTTC. The chain links TRBV11-2 to TRBJ1-2, with TRBD1 matching 8 bases. This CDR3 spans 15 amino acids. The V segment lost 6 bases and the J segment 1 base; nucleotides outside the gene matches: 7. Per the germline V gene, CDR1 is SGHAT and CDR2 is FQNNGV.